This T cell receptor (beta chain) emerged from a study of human T cells and chemical hapten exposure. Described time point: pre-sensitization, week 0. Sample treatment: therapeutic diphenylcyclopropenone sensitization with weekly scalp DPC. TCRdb re-analysed the RACE reads in MiXCR, keeping a single row per CDR3 protein. Of around 330,000 distinct CDR3 sequences in the sample, about 5.4% were seen once. This clonotype was seen many times. Its antigen is still unknown. Findings and caveats of the study: Counts of TCRs above 1 in 1000 frequency stayed unchanged with DPC sensitization.

The CDR3 sequence is 13 residues long. The germline V gene has CDR1 MDHEN and CDR2 SYDVKM. J gave up 6 bases and V 6 bases, and 2 bases lay outside the gene matches. The source material was whole blood, sampled in connection with sensitization to the hapten diphenylcyclopropenone (DPC). The sequence derives from a woman aged 18 to 35 with alopecia areata. Some clones in this sample may be carry-over from other donors' samples. The V gene is TRBV28, the J gene TRBJ1-5; 10 bases are a match to TRBD1. The CDR3 is CASRTGGRQPQHF. DNA for the CDR3: TGTGCCAGCAGGACAGGGGGCCGTCAGCCCCAGCATTTT.